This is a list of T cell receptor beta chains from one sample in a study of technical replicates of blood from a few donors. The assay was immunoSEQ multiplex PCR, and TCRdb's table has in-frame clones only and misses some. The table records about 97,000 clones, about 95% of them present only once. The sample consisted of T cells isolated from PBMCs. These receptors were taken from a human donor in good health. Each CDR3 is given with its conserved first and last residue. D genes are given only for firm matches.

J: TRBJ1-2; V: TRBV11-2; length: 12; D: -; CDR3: CASSKEVYGYTF
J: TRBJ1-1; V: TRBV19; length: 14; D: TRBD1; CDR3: CASSSTGNNTEAFF
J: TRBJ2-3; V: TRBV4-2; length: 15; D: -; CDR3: CASSQDRRPTDTQYF
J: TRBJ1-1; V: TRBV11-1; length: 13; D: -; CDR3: CASSWVYSGEAFF
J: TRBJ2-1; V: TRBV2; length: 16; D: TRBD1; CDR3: CASGGLTGESYNEQFF
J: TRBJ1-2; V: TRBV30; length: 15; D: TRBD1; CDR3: CACLPGTALSYGYTF
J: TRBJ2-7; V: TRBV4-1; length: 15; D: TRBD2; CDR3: CASSLVGEGHYEQYF
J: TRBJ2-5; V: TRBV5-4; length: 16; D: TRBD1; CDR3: CASSKPGQGALETQYF
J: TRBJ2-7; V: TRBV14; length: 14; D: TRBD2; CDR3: CASWGVAGAYEQYF
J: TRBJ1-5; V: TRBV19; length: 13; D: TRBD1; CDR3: CAGSDRGNQPQHF
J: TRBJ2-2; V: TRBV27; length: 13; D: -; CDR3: CASSLTTTGELFF
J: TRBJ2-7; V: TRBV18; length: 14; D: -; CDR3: CASSPDPGMYEQYF
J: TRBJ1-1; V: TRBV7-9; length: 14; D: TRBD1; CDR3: CASRRTGRGTEAFF
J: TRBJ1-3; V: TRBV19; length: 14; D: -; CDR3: CASSIAQGLNTIYF
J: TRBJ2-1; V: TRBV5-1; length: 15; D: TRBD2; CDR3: CASSFRTSGYNEQFF
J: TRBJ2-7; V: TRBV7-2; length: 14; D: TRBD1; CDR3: CASSSDRGRHEQYF
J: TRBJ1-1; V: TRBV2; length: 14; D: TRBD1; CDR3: CASSESRGPTEAFF
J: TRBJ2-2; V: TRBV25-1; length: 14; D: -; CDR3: CASSEHTETGELFF